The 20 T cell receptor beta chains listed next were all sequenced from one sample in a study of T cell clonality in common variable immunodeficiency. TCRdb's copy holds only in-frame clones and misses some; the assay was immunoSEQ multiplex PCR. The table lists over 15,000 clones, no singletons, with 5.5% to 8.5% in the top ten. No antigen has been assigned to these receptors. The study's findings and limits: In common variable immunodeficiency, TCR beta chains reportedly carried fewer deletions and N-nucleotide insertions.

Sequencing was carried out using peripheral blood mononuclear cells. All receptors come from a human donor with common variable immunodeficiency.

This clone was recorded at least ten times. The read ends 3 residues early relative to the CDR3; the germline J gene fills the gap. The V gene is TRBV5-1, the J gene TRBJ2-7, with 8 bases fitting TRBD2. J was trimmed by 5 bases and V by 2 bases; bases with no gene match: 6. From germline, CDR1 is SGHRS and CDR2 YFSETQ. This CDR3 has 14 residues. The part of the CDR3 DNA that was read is TGCGCCAGCAGCTTCGGCGGGAGGCTCGACGAG. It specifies CASSFGGRLDE. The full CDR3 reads CASSFGGRLDEQYF.

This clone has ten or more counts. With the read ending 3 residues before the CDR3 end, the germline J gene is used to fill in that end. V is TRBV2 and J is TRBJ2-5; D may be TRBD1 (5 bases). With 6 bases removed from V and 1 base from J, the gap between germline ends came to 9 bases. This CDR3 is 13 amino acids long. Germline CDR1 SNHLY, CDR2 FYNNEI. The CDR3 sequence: CASRSGPQETQYF. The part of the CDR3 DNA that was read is TGTGCCAGCAGATCAGGGCCCCAAGAGACC.

CDR3 DNA (partial): TGTGCCAGCAGTTACTCGCCAGGGGCAATAGGAGATACG. Its protein product is CASSYSPGAIGDT. The complete CDR3 reads CASSYSPGAIGDTQYF. V is TRBV6-2 or TRBV6-3 and J is TRBJ2-3, with D possibly TRBD1 on 6 matching bases. Read coverage stops 3 residues before the CDR3 terminus; the germline J gene supplies the remainder. From germline, CDR1 is MNHEY and CDR2 SVGEGT. V lost 0 bases, J lost 5 bases, and 15 bases lay in between. The CDR3 is 16 amino acids.

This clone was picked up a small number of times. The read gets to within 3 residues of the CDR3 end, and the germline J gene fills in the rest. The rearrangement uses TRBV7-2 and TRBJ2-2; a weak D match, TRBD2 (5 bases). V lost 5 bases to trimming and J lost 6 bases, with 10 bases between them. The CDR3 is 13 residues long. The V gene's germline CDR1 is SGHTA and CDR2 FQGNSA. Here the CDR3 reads CASSPTKAGELFF. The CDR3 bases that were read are TGTGCCAGCAGCCCGACTAAGGCCGGGGAG. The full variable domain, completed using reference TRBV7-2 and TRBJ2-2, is GAGVSQSPSNKVTEKGKDVELRCDPISGHTALYWYRQSLGQGLEFLIYFQGNSAPDKSGLPSDRFSAERTGGSVSTLTIQRTQQEDSAVYLCASSPTKAGELFFGEGSRLTVL.

CDR3 in amino acids: CASSEWTGANTGELFF. The CDR3 bases that were read are TGTGCCAGCAGTGAATGGACAGGGGCGAACACCGGGGAG. The V call is TRBV2, the J call TRBJ2-2; TRBD1 agrees at 9 bases. The read falls 3 residues short of the CDR3 end, and the missing part is taken from the germline J gene. The CDR3 is 16 amino acids. V trimming: 2 bases; J trimming: 0 bases; junction bases outside the gene matches: 1. Germline V gene lookup returns CDR1 SNHLY and CDR2 FYNNEI.

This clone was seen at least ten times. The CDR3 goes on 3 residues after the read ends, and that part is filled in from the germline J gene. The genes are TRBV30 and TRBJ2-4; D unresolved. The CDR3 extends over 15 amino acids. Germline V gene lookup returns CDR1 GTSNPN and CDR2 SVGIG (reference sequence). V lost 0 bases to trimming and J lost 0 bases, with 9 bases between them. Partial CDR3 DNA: TGTGCCTGGAGTGTTGCAGATCTAGCCAAAAACATT. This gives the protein CAWSVADLAKNI. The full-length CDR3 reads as CAWSVADLAKNIQYF.

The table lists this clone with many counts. The sequenced CDR3 bases are TGTGCCAGCAGCTCCGACAGCAACTATGGC. Its translation is CASSSDSNYG. The full CDR3 reads CASSSDSNYGYTF. J is TRBJ1-2 and V is TRBV7-8; tentatively, D is TRBD1 (5 bases). The sequence runs out 3 residues before the end of the CDR3; the remainder is reconstructed from the germline J gene. The CDR3 covers 13 residues. Germline V lookup: CDR1 SGHVS, CDR2 FQNEAQ. Trimming left V 4 bases short and J 2 bases short, with 8 bases between.

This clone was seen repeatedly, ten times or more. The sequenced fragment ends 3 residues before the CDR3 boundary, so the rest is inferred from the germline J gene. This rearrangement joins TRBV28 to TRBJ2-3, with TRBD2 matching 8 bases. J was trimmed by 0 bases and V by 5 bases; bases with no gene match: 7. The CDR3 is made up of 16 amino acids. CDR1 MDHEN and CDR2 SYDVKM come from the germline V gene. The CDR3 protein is CASSPELAASTDTQYF. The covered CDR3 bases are TGTGCCAGCAGTCCCGAACTAGCGGCTAGCACAGATACG.

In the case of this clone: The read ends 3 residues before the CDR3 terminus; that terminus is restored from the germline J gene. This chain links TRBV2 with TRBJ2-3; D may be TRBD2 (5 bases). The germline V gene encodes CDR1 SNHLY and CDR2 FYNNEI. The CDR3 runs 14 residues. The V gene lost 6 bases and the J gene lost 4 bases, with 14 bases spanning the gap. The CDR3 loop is CASRKDWSPDTQYF. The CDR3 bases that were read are TGTGCCAGCAGGAAGGACTGGTCTCCAGATACG.

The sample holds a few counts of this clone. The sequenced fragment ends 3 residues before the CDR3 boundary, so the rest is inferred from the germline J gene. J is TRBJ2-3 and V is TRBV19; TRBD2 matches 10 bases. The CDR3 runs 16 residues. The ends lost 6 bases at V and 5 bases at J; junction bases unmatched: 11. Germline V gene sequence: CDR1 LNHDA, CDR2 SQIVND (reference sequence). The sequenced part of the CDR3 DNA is TGTGCCAGTAGCCTCAGAGCGGGAGGGCCCGGAGATACG. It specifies CASSLRAGGPGDT. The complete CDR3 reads CASSLRAGGPGDTQYF.

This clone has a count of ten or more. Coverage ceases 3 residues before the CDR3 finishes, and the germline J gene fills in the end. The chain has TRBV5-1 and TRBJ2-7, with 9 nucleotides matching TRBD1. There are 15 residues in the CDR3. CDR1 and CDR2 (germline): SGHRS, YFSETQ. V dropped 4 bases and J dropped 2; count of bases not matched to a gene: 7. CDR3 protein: CASSLTGGNTYEQYF. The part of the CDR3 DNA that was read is TGCGCCAGCAGCCTAACAGGGGGCAACACCTACGAG.

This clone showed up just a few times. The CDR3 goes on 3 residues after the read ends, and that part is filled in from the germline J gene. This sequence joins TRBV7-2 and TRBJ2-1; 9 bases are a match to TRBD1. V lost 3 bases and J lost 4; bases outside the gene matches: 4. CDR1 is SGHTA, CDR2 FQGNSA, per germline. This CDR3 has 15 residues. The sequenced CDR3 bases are TGTGCCAGCAGCTTCGGGACAGGGTCGTACAATGAG. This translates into CASSFGTGSYNE. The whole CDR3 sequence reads CASSFGTGSYNEQFF.

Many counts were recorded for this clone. The DNA read from the CDR3 is TGTGCCAGCTCATCGGGACAGGGGAACGATCAGCCC. Its protein product is CASSSGQGNDQP. The whole CDR3 region reads CASSSGQGNDQPQHF. The chain carries TRBV18 and TRBJ1-5, with 10 nucleotides matching TRBD1. The missing CDR3 end, 3 residues past where the read stops, is filled in from the germline J gene. J gave up 5 bases and V 5 bases, and 6 bases lay outside the gene matches. CDR1 is KGHSH, CDR2 LQKENI, per germline. The CDR3 runs to 15 residues.

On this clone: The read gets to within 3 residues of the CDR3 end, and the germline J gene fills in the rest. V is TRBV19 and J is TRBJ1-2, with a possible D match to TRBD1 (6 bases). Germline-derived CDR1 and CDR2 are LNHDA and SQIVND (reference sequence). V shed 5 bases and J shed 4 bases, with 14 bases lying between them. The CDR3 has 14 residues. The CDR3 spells CASSPATGLYGYTF. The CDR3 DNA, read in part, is TGTGCCAGTAGTCCAGCGACAGGCCTCTATGGC.

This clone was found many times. CDR3 bases read: TGTGCCAGTAGTATCGGGGTGAGAAGG. Amino acid sequence: CASSIGVRR. The full CDR3 protein reads CASSIGVRRAFF. The J gene is TRBJ1-1, the V gene TRBV19; D gene unclear. The read terminates 3 residues before the CDR3 end, so the remaining end is supplied by the germline J gene. Germline loops: CDR1 LNHDA, CDR2 SQIVND (reference sequence). This CDR3 has 12 amino acids. Full variable domain (outside the CDR3, taken from reference TRBV19 and TRBJ1-1): DGGITQSPKYLFRKEGQNVTLSCEQNLNHDAMYWYRQDPGQGLRLIYYSQIVNDFQKGDIAEGYSVSREKKESFPLTVTSAQKNPTAFYLCASSIGVRRAFFGQGTRLTVV.

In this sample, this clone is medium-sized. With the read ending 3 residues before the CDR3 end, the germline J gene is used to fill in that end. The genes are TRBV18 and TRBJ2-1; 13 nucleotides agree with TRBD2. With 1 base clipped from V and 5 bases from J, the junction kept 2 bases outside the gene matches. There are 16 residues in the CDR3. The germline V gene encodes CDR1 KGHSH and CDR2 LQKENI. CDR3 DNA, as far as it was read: TGTGCCAGCTCACCACGACTAGCGGGGGGACACAATGAG. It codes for CASSPRLAGGHNE. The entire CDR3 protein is CASSPRLAGGHNEQFF.

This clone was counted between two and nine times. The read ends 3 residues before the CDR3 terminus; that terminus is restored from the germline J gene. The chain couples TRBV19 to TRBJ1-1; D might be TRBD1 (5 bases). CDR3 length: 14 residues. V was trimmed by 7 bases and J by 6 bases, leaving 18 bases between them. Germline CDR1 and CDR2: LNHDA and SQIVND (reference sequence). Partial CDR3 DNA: TGTGCCAGTACAAAGCAAACCCAGGGATCTGAA. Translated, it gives CASTKQTQGSE. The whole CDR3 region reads CASTKQTQGSEAFF.

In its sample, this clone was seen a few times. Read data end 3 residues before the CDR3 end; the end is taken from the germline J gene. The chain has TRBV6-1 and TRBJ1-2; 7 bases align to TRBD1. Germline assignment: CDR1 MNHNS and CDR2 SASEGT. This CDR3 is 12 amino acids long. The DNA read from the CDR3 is TGTGCCAGCAGTGGCCAGGGGGGCGGC. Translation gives CASSGQGGG. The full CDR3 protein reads CASSGQGGGYTF.

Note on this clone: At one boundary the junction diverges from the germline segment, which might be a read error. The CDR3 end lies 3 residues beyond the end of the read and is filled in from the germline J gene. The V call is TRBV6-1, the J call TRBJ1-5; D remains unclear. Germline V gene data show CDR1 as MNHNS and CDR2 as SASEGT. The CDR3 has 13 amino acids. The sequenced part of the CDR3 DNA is TGTGCCAGTAGTGCCCGGGTCAATCAGCCC. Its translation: CASSARVNQP. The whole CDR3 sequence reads CASSARVNQPQHF.

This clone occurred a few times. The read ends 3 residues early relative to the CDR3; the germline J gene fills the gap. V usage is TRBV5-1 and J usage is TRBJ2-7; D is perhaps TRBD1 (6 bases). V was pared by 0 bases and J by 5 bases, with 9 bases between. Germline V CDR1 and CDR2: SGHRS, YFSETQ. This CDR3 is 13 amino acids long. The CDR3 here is CASSLGQVNEQYF. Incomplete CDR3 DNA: TGCGCCAGCAGCTTGGGACAGGTCAACGAG. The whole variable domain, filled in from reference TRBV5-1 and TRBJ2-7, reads KAGVTQTPRYLIKTRGQQVTLSCSPISGHRSVSWYQQTPGQGLQFLFEYFSETQRNKGNFPGRFSGRQFSNSRSEMNVSTLELGDSALYLCASSLGQVNEQYFGPGTRLTVT.